This is a list of T cell receptor beta chains from one sample in a study of T cell responses to AZD1222 COVID-19 vaccine. The method was immunoSEQ multiplex PCR; TCRdb's version includes in-frame clones alone and lacks a portion of them. The table lists some 62,000 clones, roughly 70% of them singletons, with about 14% in the top ten. The starting material was peripheral blood, obtained on day 0 of AZD1222 vaccination. These receptor sequences come from an adult in good health. Each CDR3 is given with its conserved first and last residue. The D gene is left open where the match is weak. Part of the rows lack a size; the others show once, few, many or a class for expanded clones.

v_gene: TRBV7-2; j_gene: TRBJ1-2; abundance: once; d_gene: .; CDR3aa: CASSPTLIQGMIDYGYTF; CDR3nt: TGTGCCAGCAGCCCGACCCTAATACAGGGAATGATAGACTATGGCTACACCTTC
v_gene: TRBV28; j_gene: TRBJ1-3; abundance: .; d_gene: .; CDR3aa: CASSLFAASSGNTIYF; CDR3nt: TGTGCCAGCAGTTTATTCGCAGCCTCCTCTGGAAACACCATATATTTT
v_gene: TRBV7-3; j_gene: TRBJ2-5; abundance: .; d_gene: TRBD1; CDR3aa: CASSSTRGPQETQYF; CDR3nt: TGTGCCAGCAGCTCAACCAGGGGGCCTCAAGAGACCCAGTACTTC
v_gene: TRBV27; j_gene: TRBJ1-5; abundance: once; d_gene: TRBD1; CDR3aa: CASSPQGAVLVLGNQPQHF; CDR3nt: TGTGCCAGCAGTCCCCAGGGGGCTGTTCTTGTTTTGGGCAATCAGCCCCAGCATTTT
v_gene: TRBV27; j_gene: TRBJ1-2; abundance: .; d_gene: TRBD1; CDR3aa: CASSLWQGARGYTF; CDR3nt: TGTGCCAGCAGTTTATGGCAGGGGGCACGGGGCTACACCTTC
v_gene: TRBV7-2; j_gene: TRBJ2-7; abundance: .; d_gene: .; CDR3aa: CASSLPGGVSYEQYF; CDR3nt: TGTGCCAGCAGCCTACCCGGAGGGGTCTCCTACGAGCAGTACTTC
v_gene: TRBV5-1; j_gene: TRBJ2-7; abundance: .; d_gene: TRBD1; CDR3aa: CASSLAGGVNEQYF; CDR3nt: TGCGCCAGCAGCTTGGCAGGGGGCGTCAACGAGCAGTACTTC
v_gene: TRBV12-3/TRBV12-4; j_gene: TRBJ1-1; abundance: few; d_gene: .; CDR3aa: CASSLSATEAFF; CDR3nt: TGTGCCAGCAGTTTGAGTGCAACTGAAGCTTTCTTT
v_gene: TRBV13; j_gene: TRBJ1-6; abundance: .; d_gene: TRBD1; CDR3aa: CASSTRQGRNSPLHF; CDR3nt: TGTGCCAGCAGCACCCGACAGGGTCGTAATTCACCCCTCCACTTT
v_gene: TRBV2; j_gene: TRBJ2-7; abundance: .; d_gene: .; CDR3aa: CASSEALRGEQYF; CDR3nt: TGTGCCAGCAGTGAAGCGCTTCGGGGTGAGCAGTACTTC
v_gene: TRBV11-3; j_gene: TRBJ2-7; abundance: .; d_gene: .; CDR3aa: CASSQGRGYEQYF; CDR3nt: TGTGCCAGCAGCCAAGGCAGGGGATACGAGCAGTACTTC
v_gene: TRBV28; j_gene: TRBJ1-3; abundance: .; d_gene: TRBD1; CDR3aa: CASRTDRESGNTIYF; CDR3nt: TGTGCCAGCAGGACAGACAGGGAATCTGGAAACACCATATATTTT
v_gene: TRBV18; j_gene: TRBJ2-7; abundance: .; d_gene: TRBD2; CDR3aa: CASSPGLADEQYF; CDR3nt: TGTGCCAGCTCACCAGGACTAGCGGATGAGCAGTACTTC
v_gene: TRBV6-5; j_gene: TRBJ1-2; abundance: .; d_gene: .; CDR3aa: CASSWSAGAYGYTF; CDR3nt: TGTGCCAGCAGTTGGTCGGCAGGCGCCTATGGCTACACCTTC
v_gene: TRBV6-5; j_gene: TRBJ1-5; abundance: .; d_gene: TRBD1; CDR3aa: CASSPDRGRQPQHF; CDR3nt: TGTGCCAGCAGTCCCGACAGGGGACGGCAGCCCCAGCATTTT
v_gene: TRBV5-1; j_gene: TRBJ1-1; abundance: .; d_gene: .; CDR3aa: CASSFEGSMNTEAFF; CDR3nt: TGCGCCAGCAGCTTCGAGGGGTCCATGAACACTGAAGCTTTCTTT
v_gene: TRBV24-1; j_gene: TRBJ1-2; abundance: .; d_gene: TRBD1; CDR3aa: CATSRPGQGEVGYTF; CDR3nt: TGTGCCACCAGCAGACCGGGACAGGGGGAGGTTGGCTACACCTTC
v_gene: TRBV7-3; j_gene: TRBJ2-7; abundance: .; d_gene: .; CDR3aa: CASSLKQTKTYEQYF; CDR3nt: TGTGCCAGCAGCTTAAAACAGACCAAAACCTACGAGCAGTACTTC
v_gene: TRBV19; j_gene: TRBJ1-2; abundance: .; d_gene: .; CDR3aa: CASSRANWSNYGYTF; CDR3nt: TGTGCCAGTAGTAGGGCCAATTGGTCTAACTATGGCTACACCTTC
v_gene: TRBV10-2; j_gene: TRBJ2-5; abundance: .; d_gene: TRBD2; CDR3aa: CASRTSGGHQETQYF; CDR3nt: TGCGCCAGCCGGACTAGCGGGGGTCATCAAGAGACCCAGTACTTC
v_gene: TRBV7-9; j_gene: TRBJ2-5; abundance: .; d_gene: TRBD1; CDR3aa: CASSPSGTGARETQYF; CDR3nt: TGTGCCAGCAGCCCTTCCGGGACAGGGGCACGGGAGACCCAGTACTTC
v_gene: TRBV12-3/TRBV12-4; j_gene: TRBJ2-6; abundance: .; d_gene: .; CDR3aa: CASSASGANVLTF; CDR3nt: TGTGCCAGCAGTGCTTCTGGGGCCAACGTCCTGACTTTC
v_gene: TRBV4-3; j_gene: TRBJ2-3; abundance: .; d_gene: .; CDR3aa: CASSQVGGASGTDTQYF; CDR3nt: TGCGCCAGCAGCCAAGTGGGGGGGGCCTCAGGCACAGATACGCAGTATTTT
v_gene: TRBV14; j_gene: TRBJ2-3; abundance: .; d_gene: .; CDR3aa: CASSPSTDTQYF; CDR3nt: TGTGCCAGCAGTCCCAGCACAGATACGCAGTATTTT
v_gene: TRBV7-2; j_gene: TRBJ1-5; abundance: .; d_gene: .; CDR3aa: CASSSRTGARNQPQHF; CDR3nt: TGTGCCAGCAGCTCACGTACAGGCGCCCGCAATCAGCCCCAGCATTTT
v_gene: TRBV27; j_gene: TRBJ1-2; abundance: .; d_gene: .; CDR3aa: CASSRDTIYGYTF; CDR3nt: TGTGCCAGCAGTCGGGACACAATCTATGGCTACACCTTC
v_gene: TRBV4-2; j_gene: TRBJ1-4; abundance: .; d_gene: .; CDR3aa: CASSQLQGGNNEKLFF; CDR3nt: TGTGCCAGCAGCCAATTACAGGGAGGGAATAATGAAAAACTGTTTTTT
v_gene: TRBV29-1; j_gene: TRBJ2-7; abundance: .; d_gene: TRBD1; CDR3aa: CSVGQGTDLYEQYF; CDR3nt: TGCAGCGTTGGACAGGGGACAGACCTCTACGAGCAGTACTTC
v_gene: TRBV14; j_gene: TRBJ2-7; abundance: .; d_gene: .; CDR3aa: CASSQDGVSAHEQYF; CDR3nt: TGTGCCAGCAGCCAAGATGGCGTCTCCGCCCACGAGCAGTACTTC
v_gene: TRBV5-1; j_gene: TRBJ2-7; abundance: few; d_gene: .; CDR3aa: CASTGSYEQYF; CDR3nt: TGCGCCAGCACCGGATCCTACGAGCAGTACTTC
v_gene: TRBV27; j_gene: TRBJ1-1; abundance: .; d_gene: .; CDR3aa: CASSLFAMGTEAFF; CDR3nt: TGTGCCAGCAGTTTATTCGCTATGGGCACTGAAGCTTTCTTT
v_gene: TRBV12-3/TRBV12-4; j_gene: TRBJ1-2; abundance: .; d_gene: TRBD1; CDR3aa: CASSGTDYGYTF; CDR3nt: TGTGCCAGCAGCGGGACAGACTATGGCTACACCTTC
v_gene: TRBV24-1; j_gene: TRBJ2-2; abundance: .; d_gene: TRBD1; CDR3aa: CATSDGQASGELFF; CDR3nt: TGTGCCACCAGTGATGGACAGGCCAGCGGGGAGCTGTTTTTT
v_gene: TRBV28; j_gene: TRBJ2-1; abundance: .; d_gene: .; CDR3aa: CASSFALNEQFF; CDR3nt: TGTGCCAGCAGTTTTGCGCTAAATGAGCAGTTCTTC
v_gene: TRBV5-4; j_gene: TRBJ1-1; abundance: .; d_gene: TRBD1; CDR3aa: CASSRDRGTEAFF; CDR3nt: TGTGCCAGCAGCCGGGACAGGGGTACTGAAGCTTTCTTT
v_gene: TRBV6-5; j_gene: TRBJ1-6; abundance: .; d_gene: .; CDR3aa: CASSYDRSYSPLHF; CDR3nt: TGTGCCAGCAGCTACGACAGAAGTTATTCACCCCTCCACTTT